The 18 T cell receptor beta chains below come from one sample, sequenced in a study of glioma-infiltrating T cells after dendritic cell vaccination. This sample's time point: after dendritic cell vaccination, including at tumor progression/relapse. The assay was immunoSEQ multiplex PCR, and TCRdb's table has in-frame clones only and misses some. The table has 55,000 to 75,000 clones, 70% to 85% seen once. Sequences were derived from blood, sampled after dendritic cell vaccination. These receptor sequences come from a human donor with glioblastoma.

The chain joins TRBV2 to TRBJ2-1, with D perhaps matching TRBD2 (5 bases). V gave up 3 bases and J gave up 5 bases, with 11 bases separating them. This CDR3 contains 14 residues. Germline CDR1 is SNHLY and CDR2 is FYNNEI. The CDR3 region has the DNA TGTGCCAGCAGTGATGACGCGGGTAACAATGAGCAGTTCTTC. This gives the protein CASSDDAGNNEQFF.

The chain has TRBV18 and TRBJ2-3; TRBD1 is a possible D gene (6 bases). Trimming removed 2 bases at V and 3 bases at J, with 6 bases between. The germline V gene has CDR1 KGHSH and CDR2 LQKENI. The length of the CDR3 is 13 residues. Written as DNA, the CDR3 is TGTGCCAGCTCACCAGGACAGACAGATACGCAGTATTTT. Encoded protein: CASSPGQTDTQYF.

The V call is TRBV5-1, the J call TRBJ2-7; 10 bases are a match to TRBD1. CDR3 size: 14 residues. Per germline, CDR1 SGHRS and CDR2 YFSETQ. The junction had 2 bases not matched to a gene; V was cut back by 5 bases and J by 0 bases. CDR3 amino acids: CASRWTGGSYEQYF. The CDR3 bases are TGCGCCAGCAGATGGACAGGGGGCTCCTACGAGCAGTACTTC.

This chain uses TRBV18 with TRBJ2-1; possible D gene TRBD1, 9 bases. V lost 3 bases and J lost 8, with 23 bases in between. The germline V gene encodes CDR1 KGHSH and CDR2 LQKENI. The CDR3 spans 17 residues. The CDR3: CASSPTPGGTGSDEQFF. The CDR3 nucleotides are TGTGCCAGCTCACCCACACCGGGGGGGACAGGGTCGGATGAGCAGTTCTTC. The full variable domain, rest sourced from reference TRBV18 and TRBJ2-1, is NAGVMQNPRHLVRRRGQEARLRCSPMKGHSHVYWYRQLPEEGLKFMVYLQKENIIDESGMPKERFSAEFPKEGPSILRIQQVVRGDSAAYFCASSPTPGGTGSDEQFFGPGTRLTVL.

V is TRBV6-4 and J is TRBJ2-1, with D possibly matching TRBD1 (5 bases). The V gene's germline CDR1 is MRHNA and CDR2 SNTAGT. The CDR3 length is 13 residues. With 5 bases removed from V and 5 bases from J, the gap between germline ends came to 10 bases. CDR3 protein: CASSFDSNNEQFF. The CDR3 nucleotides read TGTGCCAGCAGTTTCGACAGTAACAATGAGCAGTTCTTC.

This rearrangement joins TRBV10-2 to TRBJ2-2; TRBD2 agrees at 7 bases. The trim removed 7 bases at V and 6 bases at J, leaving 5 bases unmatched. Germline V gene sequence: CDR1 WSHSY, CDR2 SAAADI. This CDR3 is 13 amino acids long. The CDR3 sequence: CASNKLAPGELFF. The CDR3 bases are TGCGCCAGCAATAAACTAGCGCCCGGGGAGCTGTTTTTT.

J is TRBJ2-2 and V is TRBV9; D might be TRBD1 (6 bases). Between the trimmed V and J ends, which lost 2 bases and 5 bases, there was a span of 10 bases. Germline V lookup: CDR1 SGDLS, CDR2 YYNGEE. This CDR3 is built from 14 residues. CDR3 loop: CASSVGRGTGELFF. For the CDR3, the DNA is TGTGCCAGCAGCGTGGGCAGGGGAACCGGGGAGCTGTTTTTT.

The rearrangement uses TRBV11-3 and TRBJ1-2; 9 bases fit TRBD1. The CDR3 loop spans 15 amino acids. Germline V gene lookup returns CDR1 SGHNT and CDR2 YENEEA. With 5 bases clipped from V and 8 bases from J, the junction kept 12 bases outside the gene matches. CDR3 bases: TGTGCCAGCAGCCTAAACAACCGACAGGGGGGAGGCTACACCTTC. Translated: CASSLNNRQGGGYTF.

To note about this clone: The junction departs from the called germline gene at one end, perhaps through a read error. The chain recombines TRBV7-7 with TRBJ1-1; weak D call: TRBD1 (5 bases). Germline V gene sequence: CDR1 SSHAT, CDR2 FNYEAQ (reference sequence). The CDR3 is made up of 13 amino acids. The CDR3 DNA follows: TGTGCTAGCAGCTTGACAGCGAACACTGAAGCTTTCTTT. Encoded protein: CASSLTANTEAFF.

The gene calls are TRBV30 and TRBJ1-2, with 10 bases identical to TRBD1. Germline V lookup: CDR1 GTSNPN, CDR2 SVGIG (reference sequence). V was clipped by 2 bases and J by 4 bases; unmatched bases: 7. The CDR3 has 15 residues. This CDR3 reads CAWSIRQGAAYGYTF. CDR3 sequence (DNA): TGTGCCTGGAGTATTCGACAGGGGGCGGCCTATGGCTACACCTTC. Supplemented by reference TRBV30 and TRBJ1-2, the full variable domain reads SQTIHQWPATLVQPVGSPLSLECTVEGTSNPNLYWYRQAAGRGLQLLFYSVGIGQISSEVPQNLSASRPQDRQFILSSKKLLLSDSGFYLCAWSIRQGAAYGYTFGSGTRLTVV.

This clone was observed a single time. The rearrangement joins TRBV7-3 to TRBJ2-3; TRBD2 matches at 9 bases. J lost 3 bases, V lost 5 bases, and 9 bases had no gene match. The length of the CDR3 is 16 residues. Germline V lookup: CDR1 SGHTA, CDR2 FQGTGA. The CDR3 DNA reads TGTGCCAGCAGCCCCCAGTGGACTAGCGAAACAGATACGCAGTATTTT. This gives the protein CASSPQWTSETDTQYF.

The chain has TRBV5-1 and TRBJ1-1; the D gene is possibly TRBD1 (6 bases). CDR3 length: 14 amino acids. The ends were cut back, 0 bases at V and 7 bases at J, with 13 bases in the middle. The germline V gene encodes CDR1 SGHRS and CDR2 YFSETQ. The CDR3 loop is CASSLAARGDEAFF. The CDR3, as DNA: TGCGCCAGCAGCTTGGCGGCCAGGGGAGATGAAGCTTTCTTT.

The V and J genes are TRBV4-2 and TRBJ2-3; 7 nucleotides agree with TRBD1. CDR1 is LGHNA and CDR2 is YNFKEQ in the germline V gene. V lost 2 bases and J lost 4; bases outside the gene matches: 18. The CDR3 totals 19 residues. In DNA form, the CDR3 reads TGTGCCAGCAGCCAACCTCGACAGGGCGCATTAGGTGATCCAGATACGCAGTATTTT. Amino acid sequence: CASSQPRQGALGDPDTQYF.

The rearrangement joins TRBV27 to TRBJ2-7; D perhaps matches TRBD1 (6 bases). The CDR3 runs 13 residues. Trimming left V 3 bases short and J 6 bases short, with 12 bases between. Germline loops: CDR1 MNHEY, CDR2 SMNVEV (reference sequence). CDR3 in amino acids: CASSFDRWSEQYF. CDR3 bases: TGTGCCAGCAGTTTCGACAGGTGGTCCGAGCAGTACTTC.

V is TRBV7-9 and J is TRBJ2-7, with TRBD1 matching 7 bases. J lost 6 bases, V lost 4 bases, and 9 bases had no gene match. Germline V gene sequence: CDR1 SEHNR, CDR2 FQNEAQ (reference sequence). The CDR3 has 14 amino acids. The CDR3 bases are TGTGCCAGCAGCTCGCCGGGACAGAGGCCCGAGCAGTACTTC. Encoded protein: CASSSPGQRPEQYF.

The chain links TRBV5-8 to TRBJ2-1; no clear D. V was clipped by 0 bases and J by 3 bases, with 13 bases between them. The CDR3 has 16 amino acids. In germline, CDR1 is SGHTS, CDR2 YDEGEE. CDR3: CASSLVVIIGYNEQFF. CDR3 bases: TGTGCCAGCAGCTTGGTAGTAATAATCGGCTACAATGAGCAGTTCTTC.

This clone showed up just a few times. V is TRBV5-4 and J is TRBJ2-3; 7 bases are a match to TRBD1. The length of the CDR3 is 14 residues. Germline trimming cut 2 bases from V and 6 bases from J; bases unmatched to any gene: 6. CDR1 is SGHNT, CDR2 YYREEE, per germline (reference sequence). CDR3 bases: TGTGCCAGCAGCTTCATGGCACAGGGGGATACGCAGTATTTT. Protein product: CASSFMAQGDTQYF.

This chain uses TRBV25-1 with TRBJ1-2; D ambiguous. Trimming pared 2 bases from V and 3 bases from J, leaving 13 bases between. Germline CDR1 MGHDK, CDR2 SYGVNS. CDR3 size: 15 residues. The CDR3 DNA sequence: TGTGCCAGCAGTGAAATAAGCGATGCGGACTATGGCTACACCTTC. Translated, it gives CASSEISDADYGYTF.